The 7 T cell receptor beta chains below were found in one sample sequenced in a study of OX40 agonist ivuxolimab in advanced cancers. The table came from immunoSEQ multiplex PCR; TCRdb's copy has only in-frame clones and leaves some out. The data contain approximately 82,000 clones, roughly 92% of them seen just once; the ten biggest clones take up around 0.7%. This specimen was CD4+ or CD8+ T cells sorted from blood, taken in a trial of the OX40 agonist ivuxolimab. The receptors here all came from an adult with an advanced solid tumor such as melanoma, head and neck, liver or kidney cancer.

Notes on this clone: Other DNA variants within this sample encode the same CDR3. The V call is TRBV19, the J call TRBJ2-5, with D perhaps assigned TRBD1 or TRBD2 (5 bases each). The CDR3 has 14 amino acids. Germline lookup yields CDR1 LNHDA and CDR2 SQIVND (reference sequence). The germline V and J ends were trimmed by 3 bases and 4 bases, with 12 bases remaining between them. CDR3 DNA sequence: TGTGCCAGTAGTATCTTTGGGGGTCGAGAGACCCAGTACTTC. This gives the protein CASSIFGGRETQYF.

This clone was detected only once. The gene calls are TRBV11-2 and TRBJ2-2; D not certain. The V gene lost 0 bases and the J gene lost 7 bases, with 6 bases spanning the gap. This CDR3 has 13 residues. Germline V gene data show CDR1 as SGHAT and CDR2 as FQNNGV. The CDR3 region is CASSLEVFGELFF. In nucleotides, the CDR3 is TGTGCCAGCAGCTTAGAGGTTTTCGGGGAGCTGTTTTTT.

The count of this clone is one. This chain uses TRBV6-1 with TRBJ1-2; D gene ambiguous. There are 12 residues in the CDR3. From germline, CDR1 is MNHNS and CDR2 SASEGT. V lost 10 bases and J lost 6, with 15 bases in between. The CDR3 DNA sequence: TGTGCCACCCGACGAGGTGATGATGGCTACACCTTC. It codes for CATRRGDDGYTF.

The CDR3 sequence is CASSSGQANEKLFF. In nucleotides, the CDR3 is TGTGCCAGCAGCTCGGGACAGGCTAATGAAAAACTGTTTTTT. The chain carries TRBV5-4 and TRBJ1-4, with 8 positions matching TRBD1. The CDR3 totals 14 residues. Unmatched junction bases numbered 1, after V lost 3 bases and J lost 3 bases. From germline, CDR1 is SGHNT and CDR2 YYREEE (reference sequence).

CDR3 amino acids: CASSSVNTEAFF. CDR3 nucleotide sequence: TGTGCCAGCAGCTCAGTGAACACTGAAGCTTTCTTT. J is TRBJ1-1 and V is TRBV27; D is undetermined. This CDR3 is 12 amino acids long. CDR1 and CDR2 from the germline V gene are MNHEY and SMNVEV (reference sequence). The V gene lost 6 bases and the J gene lost 0 bases, with 5 bases spanning the gap.

This chain joins TRBV4-1 and TRBJ1-2; D gene uncertain. CDR1 is MGHRA and CDR2 is YSYEKL in the germline V gene. V was trimmed by 0 bases and J by 0 bases, leaving 8 bases between them. This CDR3 is built from 15 residues. The CDR3 DNA follows: TGCGCCAGCAGCCAAGACGCAGCGACTAACTATGGCTACACCTTC. This translates into CASSQDAATNYGYTF.

The chain has TRBV4-1 and TRBJ2-7, with D perhaps given as TRBD1 or TRBD2 (6 bases each). Trimming took 4 bases from V and 3 from J, leaving 22 bases between them. Looked up from germline, CDR1 is MGHRA and CDR2 is YSYEKL. The CDR3 is 17 residues long. CDR3 bases: TGCGCCAGCAGCCCAGAGCTGGGGGGCGGTAATCTCTACGAGCAGTACTTC. This encodes CASSPELGGGNLYEQYF.